One and the same sample provided the 2 T cell receptor beta chains below, sequenced in a study of graft-versus-host responses after intestinal transplantation. The repertoire was sequenced with immunoSEQ multiplex PCR; TCRdb's copy has only in-frame clones and lacks some. The table has over 80,000 clones, roughly 89% seen once. Their antigen targets remain unknown. This material consisted of unstimulated CD4+ T cells sorted from spleen or lymph node cells, taken before transplant. The receptors shown here come from a human donor who was the organ donor for an intestinal transplant.

This chain links TRBV4-3 with TRBJ2-1; 8 bases line up with TRBD2. This CDR3 has 18 residues. CDR1 is LGHNA, CDR2 YSLEER, per germline. V shed 0 bases, J shed 6 bases, and the junction held 13 bases outside the gene matches. The CDR3 loop is CASSQDRLTGGDVNEQFF. The CDR3 DNA follows: TGCGCCAGCAGCCAAGACCGTCTAACCGGGGGGGACGTCAATGAGCAGTTCTTC.

The chain joins TRBV4-2 to TRBJ2-7; the match to TRBD2 covers 10 bases. Germline values: CDR1 LGHNA, CDR2 YNFKEQ. V trimming: 3 bases; J trimming: 0 bases; junction bases outside the gene matches: 5. The CDR3 runs 16 residues. The CDR3 protein is CASSQELAGNSYEQYF. CDR3 DNA: TGTGCCAGCAGCCAGGAACTAGCGGGGAACTCCTACGAGCAGTACTTC.